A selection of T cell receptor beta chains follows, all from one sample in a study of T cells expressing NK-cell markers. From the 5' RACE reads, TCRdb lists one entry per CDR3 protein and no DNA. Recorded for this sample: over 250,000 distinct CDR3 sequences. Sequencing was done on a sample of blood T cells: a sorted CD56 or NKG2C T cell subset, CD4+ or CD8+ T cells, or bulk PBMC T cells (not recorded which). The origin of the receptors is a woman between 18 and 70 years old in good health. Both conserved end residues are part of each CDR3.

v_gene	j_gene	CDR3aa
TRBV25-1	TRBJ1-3	CASSESGNTIYF
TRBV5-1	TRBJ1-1	CASSQDGQTNTEAFF
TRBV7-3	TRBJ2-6	CASSLTGEAGANVLTF
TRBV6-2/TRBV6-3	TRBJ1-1	CASRAFGGLGTEAFF
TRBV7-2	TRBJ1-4	CASSPDRANEKLFF
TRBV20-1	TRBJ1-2	CSATSGGGYTF
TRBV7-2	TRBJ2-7	CASSTRGSYEQYF
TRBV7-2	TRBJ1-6	CASSSHQGLANSPLHF
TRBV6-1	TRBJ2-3	CASSETAGTGGDTQYF
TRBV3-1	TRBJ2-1	CASSQGAPRTTEQFF
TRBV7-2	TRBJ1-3	CASSSLRSSGNTIYF
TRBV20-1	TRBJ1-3	CSARGGGNTIYF
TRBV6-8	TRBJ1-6	CASSYLIRGPNSPLHF
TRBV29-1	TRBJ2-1	CSVALPWGGEANEQFF
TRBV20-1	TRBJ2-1	CSARGPDREQFF
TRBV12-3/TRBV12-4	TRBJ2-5	CASTQGGSETQYF
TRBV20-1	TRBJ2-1	CSARDSWEQFF